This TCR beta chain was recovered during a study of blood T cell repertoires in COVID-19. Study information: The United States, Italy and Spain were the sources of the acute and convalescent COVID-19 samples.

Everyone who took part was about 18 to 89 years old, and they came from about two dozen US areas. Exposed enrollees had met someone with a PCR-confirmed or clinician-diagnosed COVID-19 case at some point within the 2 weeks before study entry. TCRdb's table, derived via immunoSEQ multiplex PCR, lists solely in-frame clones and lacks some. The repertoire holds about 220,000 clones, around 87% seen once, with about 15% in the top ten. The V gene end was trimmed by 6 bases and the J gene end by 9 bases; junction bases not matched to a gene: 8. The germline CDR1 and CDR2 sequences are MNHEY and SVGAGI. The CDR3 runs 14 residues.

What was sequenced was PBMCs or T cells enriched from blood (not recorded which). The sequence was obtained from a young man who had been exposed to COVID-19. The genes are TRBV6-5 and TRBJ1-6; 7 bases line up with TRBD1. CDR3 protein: CASSHDRAGSPLHF. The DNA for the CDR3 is TGTGCCAGCAGCCACGACAGGGCTGGTTCACCCCTCCACTTT.